Shown below are 21 T cell receptor beta chains from a single sample sequenced in a study of OX40 agonist ivuxolimab in advanced cancers. Profiled with immunoSEQ multiplex PCR; TCRdb holds only in-frame clones, not every one. The sample lists 50,000 to 75,000 clones; 70% to 80% were seen once. Sample: CD4+ or CD8+ T cells sorted from blood, taken in a trial of the OX40 agonist ivuxolimab. Every receptor here comes from an adult with an advanced solid tumor such as melanoma, head and neck, liver or kidney cancer.

This clone was seen at least ten times. The chain is built from TRBV7-9 and TRBJ2-3; 7 bases fit TRBD2. Germline V gives CDR1 SEHNR, CDR2 FQNEAQ (reference sequence). CDR3 length: 15 amino acids. With V trimmed by 3 bases and J by 5 bases, 8 bases remained unmatched. Written as DNA, the CDR3 is TGTGCCAGCAGCTTTCGGGAGGAGAAGGTAGATACGCAGTATTTT. It codes for CASSFREEKVDTQYF.

The chain couples TRBV2 to TRBJ2-5; the match to TRBD1 covers 9 bases. The CDR3 sequence is 16 residues long. The germline V gene encodes CDR1 SNHLY and CDR2 FYNNEI. V lost 7 bases, J lost 2 bases, and 11 bases stayed unmatched. The chain's CDR3 is CASTPTGTGLQETQYF. The CDR3 bases are TGTGCCAGCACCCCGACCGGGACAGGGTTACAAGAGACCCAGTACTTC.

Concerning this clone: This CDR3 is also generated by other DNA sequences in the sample. The chain is built from TRBV5-4 and TRBJ1-1, with D possibly TRBD1 on 6 matching bases. Per germline, CDR1 SGHNT and CDR2 YYREEE (reference sequence). V gave up 0 bases and J gave up 2 bases, with 8 bases separating them. The CDR3 has 14 amino acids. CDR3 loop: CASSLDRANTEAFF. The CDR3 coding sequence is TGTGCCAGCAGCTTGGACAGGGCCAACACTGAAGCTTTCTTT.

The CDR3 DNA sequence: TGCGCCAGCAGCCAAGATTCCGACTCCTACGAGCAGTACTTC. Residues: CASSQDSDSYEQYF. The rearrangement links TRBV4-1 to TRBJ2-7; D unresolved. In germline, CDR1 is MGHRA, CDR2 YSYEKL. Trimming took 0 bases from V and 0 from J, leaving 6 bases between them. The CDR3 contains 14 residues.

This clone was detected only once. The CDR3 coding sequence is TGTGCCAGCAGCCGGACAGGGGGCGAGCAGTACTTC. Translating gives CASSRTGGEQYF. The chain links TRBV5-6 to TRBJ2-7; TRBD1 matches at 10 bases. In germline, CDR1 is SGHDT, CDR2 YYEEEE. V was clipped by 4 bases and J by 6 bases; unmatched bases: 1. The CDR3 has 12 amino acids. Based on the CDR3 plus reference TRBV5-6 and TRBJ2-7, the full variable domain is DAGVTQSPTHLIKTRGQQVTLRCSPKSGHDTVSWYQQALGQGPQFIFQYYEEEERQRGNFPDRFSGHQFPNYSSELNVNALLLGDSALYLCASSRTGGEQYFGPGTRLTVT.

As for this clone: Its ends do not fully match the called genes, so a read error is possible. V is TRBV20-1 and J is TRBJ1-5; D may be TRBD1 (5 bases). Germline V gene sequence: CDR1 DFQATT, CDR2 SNEGSKA (reference sequence). This CDR3 is 11 amino acids long. Here the CDR3 reads CSAFDSQLQHF. Here the CDR3 DNA reads TGCAGTGCTTTTGACAGCCAGCTCCAGCATTTT.

J is TRBJ2-7 and V is TRBV19; 10 nucleotides line up with TRBD2. The length of the CDR3 is 16 residues. The germline V gene encodes CDR1 LNHDA and CDR2 SQIVND (reference sequence). The junction had 11 bases not matched to a gene; V was cut back by 5 bases and J by 4 bases. The CDR3 DNA sequence: TGTGCCAGTAGTGTAAACGGAGCTAGCGGGAGTTACGAGCAGTACTTC. Translation gives CASSVNGASGSYEQYF.

The chain employs TRBV7-3 and TRBJ1-1; 8 bases fit TRBD1. This CDR3 has 15 residues. Per the germline V gene, CDR1 is SGHTA and CDR2 is FQGTGA. The V gene end was trimmed by 2 bases and the J gene end by 6 bases; junction bases not matched to a gene: 8. This chain's CDR3 is CASSLSPGQGSEAFF. The CDR3 DNA is TGTGCCAGCAGCTTATCTCCCGGACAGGGCTCTGAAGCTTTCTTT. Complete variable domain (other parts from reference TRBV7-3 and TRBJ1-1): GAGVSQTPSNKVTEKGKYVELRCDPISGHTALYWYRQSLGQGPEFLIYFQGTGAADDSGLPNDRFFAVRPEGSVSTLKIQRTERGDSAVYLCASSLSPGQGSEAFFGQGTRLTVV.

V is TRBV5-4 and J is TRBJ2-2, with a tentative D call TRBD1 (5 bases). This CDR3 contains 15 residues. V lost 0 bases and J 6 bases, leaving 12 bases between the germline ends. Germline assignment: CDR1 SGHNT and CDR2 YYREEE (reference sequence). CDR3 coding DNA: TGTGCCAGCAGCTTGGGGGGCTCCAGGGCCGGGGAGCTGTTTTTT. It is translated as CASSLGGSRAGELFF.

V gene TRBV11-3 combines with J gene TRBJ2-3; 10 positions match TRBD2. Trimming cost V 4 bases and J 4 bases; bases outside gene matches: 14. This CDR3 has 18 amino acids. CDR1 and CDR2 from the germline V gene are SGHNT and YENEEA. As DNA, the CDR3 is TGTGCCAGCAGCTCGTGGAGCCTAGCGGGGGAGGGACCAGATACGCAGTATTTT. Its protein product is CASSSWSLAGEGPDTQYF.

This chain connects TRBV10-1 to TRBJ2-3; 9 nucleotides align to TRBD1. J lost 0 bases, V lost 5 bases, and 6 bases had no gene match. The CDR3 consists of 16 residues. CDR1 is WNHNN and CDR2 is SYGVQD in the germline V gene (reference sequence). The CDR3 reads CASSRRTGASTDTQYF. The CDR3 DNA reads TGCGCCAGCAGTCGAAGGACAGGGGCTAGCACAGATACGCAGTATTTT.

The chain uses TRBV7-3 and TRBJ2-1; TRBD2 agrees at 8 bases. The CDR3 is 14 amino acids. The V segment lost 5 bases and the J segment 3 bases; nucleotides outside the gene matches: 3. CDR1 is SGHTA, CDR2 FQGTGA, per germline. CDR3 sequence reads: CASSLSGVYNEQFF. As DNA, the CDR3 is TGTGCCAGCAGCCTTAGCGGGGTCTACAATGAGCAGTTCTTC.

This clone has more than one count but fewer than ten. This chain joins TRBV7-9 and TRBJ2-1, with 13 bases matching TRBD2. The CDR3 has 17 residues. V lost 1 base and J lost 7; bases outside the gene matches: 7. Germline CDR1 and CDR2: SEHNR and FQNEAQ (reference sequence). The CDR3 loop is CASSLVFGTSGANEQFF. Written as DNA, the CDR3 is TGTGCCAGCAGCTTAGTTTTCGGGACTAGCGGGGCGAATGAGCAGTTCTTC.

The V and J genes are TRBV6-6 and TRBJ1-1; no reliable D call. CDR3 size: 13 residues. V lost 2 bases to trimming and J lost 4 bases, with 8 bases between them. Germline CDR1 is MNHNY and CDR2 is SVGAGI (reference sequence). The CDR3 protein is CASSYRESTEAFF. As DNA, the CDR3 is TGTGCCAGCAGTTACAGGGAAAGCACTGAAGCTTTCTTT.

This clone occurred a few times. The rearrangement links TRBV27 to TRBJ2-5; TRBD1 is a possible D gene (5 bases). There are 15 residues in the CDR3. V was shortened by 5 bases and J by 2 bases, with 15 bases between the two germline ends. The germline CDR1 and CDR2 sequences are MNHEY and SMNVEV (reference sequence). For the CDR3, the DNA is TGTGCCAGCAGTCTCCGATGGGGCGAGCAAGAGACCCAGTACTTC. Translation: CASSLRWGEQETQYF.

The chain recombines TRBV28 with TRBJ1-2; 7 bases are shared with TRBD1. CDR3 length equals 13 residues. V shed 2 bases and J 7 bases; nucleotides not matched to a gene: 4. CDR1 and CDR2 from the germline V gene are MDHEN and SYDVKM. CDR3 bases: TGTGCCAGCAGTTTAAGGGGGCGCGGTGGCTACACCTTC. It yields the protein CASSLRGRGGYTF.

The rearrangement links TRBV10-3 to TRBJ1-5, with a tentative D call TRBD1 (5 bases). Germline V gene lookup returns CDR1 ENHRY and CDR2 SYGVKD. The V and J ends lost 9 bases and 0 bases respectively, with 9 bases between them. The CDR3 loop spans 13 amino acids. The CDR3 bases are TGTGCCATACAGGAGAATAGCAATCAGCCCCAGCATTTT. Protein product: CAIQENSNQPQHF.

This CDR3 reads CASGAGTGWYEQYF. The CDR3 DNA reads TGTGCCAGCGGGGCCGGGACAGGGTGGTACGAGCAGTACTTC. This chain joins TRBV28 and TRBJ2-7; 9 positions agree with TRBD1. V dropped 8 bases and J dropped 4; count of bases not matched to a gene: 9. The CDR3 is 14 amino acids. From germline, CDR1 is MDHEN and CDR2 SYDVKM.

The V gene is TRBV5-5, the J gene TRBJ2-1, with D maybe TRBD1 (6 bases). Deletions cut 1 base from V and 7 bases from J, with 15 bases between. The CDR3 runs to 15 residues. Germline CDR1 and CDR2: SGHKS and YYEKEE (reference sequence). The CDR3, as DNA: TGTGCCAGCAGCTTGTGGGGGCTCCAGGAAAATGAGCAGTTCTTC. Its protein product is CASSLWGLQENEQFF.

The rearrangement links TRBV7-6 to TRBJ1-1; 7 nucleotides align to TRBD1. V shed 4 bases, J shed 2 bases, and the junction held 7 bases outside the gene matches. Germline V gene sequence: CDR1 SGHVS, CDR2 FNYEAQ. The CDR3 spans 15 residues. The CDR3 nucleotides are TGTGCCAGCAGCTCTCACAGGGGCCCAAACACTGAAGCTTTCTTT. This codes for CASSSHRGPNTEAFF.

As DNA, the CDR3 is TGTGCCAGCAGCCTTACAGGCCCCCTTGAAAAACTGTTTTTT. Amino acid sequence: CASSLTGPLEKLFF. V gene TRBV27 combines with J gene TRBJ1-4; possibly TRBD1 for D (5 bases). In germline, CDR1 is MNHEY, CDR2 SMNVEV (reference sequence). The CDR3 has 14 amino acids. V gave up 6 bases and J gave up 7 bases, with 15 bases separating them.